This TCR beta chain came from a study of T-cell memory formation after mild COVID-19. Study overall: Each donor largely had its own TCR clusters. Broader study findings: Contracting clones from day 15 to 85 had balanced CD4/CD8; later expanders favoured CD4+.

Of note for this clonotype: Its antigen is currently unknown.

V lost 2 bases to trimming and J lost 1 base, with 20 bases between them. The CDR3 spans 18 residues. The germline gives CDR1 SGHVS, CDR2 FQNEAQ. TCRdb reprocessed the 5' RACE reads with MiXCR, giving one entry per CDR3 protein. The table records some 600,000 distinct CDR3 sequences, approximately 15% of them present only once. Sequencing was done on a sample of PBMCs or a T cell subset sorted from them (not recorded which). The sequence was collected from an adult woman who had mild COVID-19 (a few samples of this study predate the infection). Cell type and time point are not known. The chain carries TRBV7-8 and TRBJ2-5; D is unresolved. CDR3 nucleotides: TGTGCCAGCAGCTTACGCTGGTCGGGTGTCACCCTCCAAGAGACCCAGTACTTC. Translating gives CASSLRWSGVTLQETQYF.